This TCR beta chain was recovered during a study of blood T cells in healthy people across ages. The amount of total RNA extracted per sample was at least 5.5 micrograms. Alongside a J-beta primer mix, a sample-barcoded 5' primer served in a second PCR lasting about 7 to 12 cycles. Each sample provided no less than 3 million CDR3-containing paired-end reads. TCRdb reprocessed the 5' RACE reads with MiXCR, giving one entry per CDR3 protein. This sample has hundreds of thousands of distinct CDR3 sequences, with under 65% found just once. This clonotype was observed a few times. Antigen unknown. Whole-study results and caveats: Naive T cell percentage by flow cytometry tracked strongly with beta diversity. Changes seen in expanded clonotypes were possibly confounded by donor CMV status left unknown.

V lost 2 bases, J lost 8 bases, and 12 bases lay in between. The germline gives CDR1 SNHLY, CDR2 FYNNEI. The CDR3 sequence is 14 residues long. Input material: blood. The clonotype comes from a woman of 80 years or more in good health. This chain uses TRBV2 with TRBJ1-4; D is undetermined. The CDR3 DNA reads as TGTGCCAGCAGTGAATGGGTGGCGAGGGAAAAACTGTTTTTT. This codes for CASSEWVAREKLFF.